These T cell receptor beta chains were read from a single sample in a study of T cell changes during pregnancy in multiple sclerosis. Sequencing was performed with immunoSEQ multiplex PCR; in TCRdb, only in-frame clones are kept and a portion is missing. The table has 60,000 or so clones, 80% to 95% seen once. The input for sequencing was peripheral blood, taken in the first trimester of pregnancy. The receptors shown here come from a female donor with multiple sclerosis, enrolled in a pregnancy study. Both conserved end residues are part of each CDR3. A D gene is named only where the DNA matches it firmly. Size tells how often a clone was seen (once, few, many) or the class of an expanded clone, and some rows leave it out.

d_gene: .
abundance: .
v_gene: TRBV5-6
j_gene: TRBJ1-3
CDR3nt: TGTGCCAGCAGCCGGGGGAGCTCTGGAAACACCATATATTTT
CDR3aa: CASSRGSSGNTIYF

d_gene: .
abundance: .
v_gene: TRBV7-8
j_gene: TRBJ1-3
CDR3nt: TGTGCCAGCAGCATCAGGGGCGCCGACTCTGGAAACACCATATATTTT
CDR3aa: CASSIRGADSGNTIYF

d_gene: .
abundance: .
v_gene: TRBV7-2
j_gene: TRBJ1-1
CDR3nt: TGTGCCAGCAGCTCAAGCCGCCTGAACACTGAAGCTTTCTTT
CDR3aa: CASSSSRLNTEAFF

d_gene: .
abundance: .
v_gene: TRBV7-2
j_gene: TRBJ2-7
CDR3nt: TGTGCCAGCAGCTTAAGGGACACAGCCTACGAGCAGTACTTC
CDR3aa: CASSLRDTAYEQYF

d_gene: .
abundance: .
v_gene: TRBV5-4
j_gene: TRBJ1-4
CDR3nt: TGTGCCAGCAGCTTGAGGGGGGAGGGAAAGGGAGAAAAACTGTTTTTT
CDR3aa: CASSLRGEGKGEKLFF

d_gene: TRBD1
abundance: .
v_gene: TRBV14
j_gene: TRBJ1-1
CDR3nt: TGTGCCAGCAGCCAAAGGACAGGGAGGAACACTGAAGCTTTCTTT
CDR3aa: CASSQRTGRNTEAFF

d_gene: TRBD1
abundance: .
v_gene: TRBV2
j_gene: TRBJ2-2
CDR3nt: TGTGCCAGCAGGGGGACAGGGGGATTCACCGGGGAGCTGTTTTTT
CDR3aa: CASRGTGGFTGELFF

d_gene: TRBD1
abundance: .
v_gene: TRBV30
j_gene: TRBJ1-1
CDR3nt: TGTGCCTGGAGAGGGACAGGGCCCACTGAAGCTTTCTTT
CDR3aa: CAWRGTGPTEAFF

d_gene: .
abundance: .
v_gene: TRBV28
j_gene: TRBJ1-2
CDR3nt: TGTGCCAGCAGTTTTACACGCGACTTGGGCTATGGCTACACCTTC
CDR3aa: CASSFTRDLGYGYTF

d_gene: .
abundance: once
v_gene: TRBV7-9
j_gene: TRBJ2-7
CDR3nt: TGTGCCAGCAGCGCCCCGACTAGTTGGTGGCAGTACTTC
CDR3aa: CASSAPTSWWQYF

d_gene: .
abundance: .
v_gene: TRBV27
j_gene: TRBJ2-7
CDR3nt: TGTGCCAGCAGTTATGGGACAACCTACGAGCAGTACTTC
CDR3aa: CASSYGTTYEQYF

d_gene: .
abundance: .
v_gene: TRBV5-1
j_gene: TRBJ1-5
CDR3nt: TGCGCCAGGGCCGGGACAACTAATCAGCCCCAGCATTTT
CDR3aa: CARAGTTNQPQHF

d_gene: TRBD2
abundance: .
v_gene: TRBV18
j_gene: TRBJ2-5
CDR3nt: TGTGCCAGCTCACCCCTAGCGGGGGGAGAGACCCAGTACTTC
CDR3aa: CASSPLAGGETQYF